The 14 T cell receptor beta chains below all came from one sample that was sequenced in a study of blood T cell repertoires in COVID-19. Profiled with immunoSEQ multiplex PCR; TCRdb holds only in-frame clones, not every one. The table lists about 240,000 clones, around 86% of them singletons, with roughly 12% in the top ten. Material: peripheral blood. These receptors were collected from a woman aged 55-69 years with active or convalescent COVID-19.

The chain uses TRBV4-3 and TRBJ2-7, with 8 bases that match TRBD1. Germline values: CDR1 LGHNA, CDR2 YSLEER. The junction had 11 bases not matched to a gene; V was cut back by 0 bases and J by 7 bases. This CDR3 spans 16 amino acids. CDR3 DNA: TGCGCCAGCAGCCAAGAATATTCGGGGGACAGGATGGAGCAGTACTTC. Amino acids: CASSQEYSGDRMEQYF.

CDR3 amino acids: CASSYSHSNQPQHF. The CDR3 coding sequence is TGTGCCAGCAGTTATTCACATAGCAATCAGCCCCAGCATTTT. The chain is built from TRBV6-5 and TRBJ1-5; D not resolved. The CDR3 covers 14 residues. The germline V gene encodes CDR1 MNHEY and CDR2 SVGAGI. The ends were cut back, 3 bases at V and 0 bases at J, with 6 bases in the middle.

J is TRBJ2-1 and V is TRBV9; unclear D gene. Germline CDR1 and CDR2: SGDLS and YYNGEE. This CDR3 contains 15 residues. The ends were cut back, 0 bases at V and 3 bases at J, with 10 bases in the middle. CDR3 in DNA: TGTGCCAGCAGCGTAGGAACTCCCATCTACAATGAGCAGTTCTTC. Translating it yields CASSVGTPIYNEQFF.

About this clone itself: One end of the junction does not line up with germline, which may come from a read error. The chain couples TRBV6-1 to TRBJ1-6, with D tentatively TRBD1 (6 bases). The CDR3 is 15 residues long. The germline V gene has CDR1 MNHNS and CDR2 SASEGT. CDR3 bases: TGTGCCAGCAGGGAAGCCGGGACAAACAATTCACCCCTCCACTTT. This translates into CASREAGTNNSPLHF.

Only a few counts were recorded for this clone. The V gene is TRBV7-2, the J gene TRBJ2-1; 7 positions agree with TRBD1. This CDR3 is built from 14 residues. Trimming cost V 3 bases and J 7 bases; bases outside gene matches: 6. The germline gives CDR1 SGHTA, CDR2 FQGNSA. In DNA form, the CDR3 reads TGTGCCAGCAGCTTCGGGACAGATCCTAATGAGCAGTTCTTC. Amino acid sequence: CASSFGTDPNEQFF.

The gene calls are TRBV12-5 and TRBJ2-7, with a possible D match to TRBD1 (5 bases). The ends were cut back, 0 bases at V and 2 bases at J, with 14 bases in the middle. This CDR3 is 16 amino acids long. From germline, CDR1 is LGHNT and CDR2 FRNRAP. This CDR3 is CASGLVLGQDPYEQYF. CDR3 sequence (DNA): TGTGCTAGTGGTTTGGTACTGGGGCAGGACCCCTACGAGCAGTACTTC. The full variable domain, with the rest looked up from reference TRBV12-5 and TRBJ2-7, is DARVTQTPRHKVTEMGQEVTMRCQPILGHNTVFWYRQTMMQGLELLAYFRNRAPLDDSGMPKDRFSAEMPDATLATLKIQPSEPRDSAVYFCASGLVLGQDPYEQYFGPGTRLTVT.

The rearrangement uses TRBV24-1 and TRBJ2-2; 10 nucleotides align to TRBD1. V dropped 4 bases and J dropped 0; count of bases not matched to a gene: 1. The CDR3 sequence is 16 residues long. Germline V gene lookup returns CDR1 KGHDR and CDR2 SFDVKD. Here the CDR3 reads CATSETGGPNTGELFF. CDR3 sequence (DNA): TGTGCCACCAGTGAGACAGGGGGCCCGAACACCGGGGAGCTGTTTTTT.

The chain links TRBV10-3 to TRBJ2-3, with 11 bases matching TRBD2. The CDR3 spans 15 residues. Per germline, CDR1 ENHRY and CDR2 SYGVKD. V trimming: 4 bases; J trimming: 4 bases; junction bases outside the gene matches: 4. The CDR3 is CAISGGSGGADTQYF. The CDR3 DNA is TGTGCCATCAGTGGAGGTAGCGGGGGGGCAGATACGCAGTATTTT.

The V gene is TRBV10-3, the J gene TRBJ2-1; 11 positions agree with TRBD1. Germline lookup yields CDR1 ENHRY and CDR2 SYGVKD. This CDR3 has 14 residues. The ends lost 6 bases at V and 6 bases at J; junction bases unmatched: 4. CDR3 sequence reads: CAISTGTGGNEQFF. The CDR3 bases are TGTGCCATCAGCACCGGGACAGGGGGCAATGAGCAGTTCTTC.

The J gene is TRBJ1-2, the V gene TRBV29-1; no clear D gene. Germline lookup yields CDR1 SQVTM and CDR2 ANQGSEA. This CDR3 has 13 residues. The V gene lost 7 bases and the J gene lost 5 bases, with 17 bases spanning the gap. The CDR3 region has the DNA TGCAGCGCCGCGACGACAACCCTTTATGGCTACACCTTC. Protein sequence: CSAATTTLYGYTF.

The chain combines TRBV7-8 with TRBJ2-2; weak D call: TRBD2 (7 bases). Germline lookup yields CDR1 SGHVS and CDR2 FQNEAQ. The CDR3 contains 17 residues. V was trimmed by 1 base and J by 5 bases, leaving 17 bases between them. CDR3 sequence (DNA): TGTGCCAGCAGCTTAGAAGGGGGGGCCGGAGGGACCGGGGAGCTGTTTTTT. Residues: CASSLEGGAGGTGELFF.

This clone was recorded only once. One end of the junction is discordant with germline, which a read error may explain. The chain couples TRBV6-1 to TRBJ1-1; 8 nucleotides line up with TRBD1. Germline-derived CDR1 and CDR2 are MNHNS and SASEGT. This CDR3 has 13 residues. In DNA, the CDR3 is TGTGCCAGCAGAGAAGACAGGGGATGGGGAGCTTTCTTT. Translation gives CASREDRGWGAFF.

The chain has TRBV7-2 and TRBJ1-4, with 9 bases fitting TRBD1. Germline V CDR1 and CDR2: SGHTA, FQGNSA. The CDR3 contains 17 residues. Trimming at V came to 6 bases and at J to 4 bases, leaving 12 bases not matched to a gene. The CDR3, as DNA: TGTGCCAGCAGAACTGGGACAGGGTACGAGGGTAATGAAAAACTGTTTTTT. It codes for CASRTGTGYEGNEKLFF. The full variable domain, its missing parts supplied by reference TRBV7-2 and TRBJ1-4, is GAGVSQSPSNKVTEKGKDVELRCDPISGHTALYWYRQSLGQGLEFLIYFQGNSAPDKSGLPSDRFSAERTGGSVSTLTIQRTQQEDSAVYLCASRTGTGYEGNEKLFFGSGTQLSVL.

This clone has more than one count but fewer than ten. The chain employs TRBV5-4 and TRBJ2-7; TRBD1 agrees at 7 bases. V shed 7 bases and J 2 bases; nucleotides not matched to a gene: 3. The CDR3 is 12 amino acids. Germline CDR1 SGHNT, CDR2 YYREEE (reference sequence). CDR3 residues: CASSTGAYEQYF. Written as DNA, the CDR3 is TGTGCCAGCTCTACAGGGGCCTACGAGCAGTACTTC.